A single sample gave rise to the 22 T cell receptor beta chains below, sequenced in a study of cytomegalovirus exposure and HLA in healthy donors. The PCR made use of 60 Vbeta and 13 Jbeta primers. The method was immunoSEQ multiplex PCR; TCRdb's version includes in-frame clones alone and lacks a portion of them. The table shows over 60,000 clones, with roughly 70% occurring only once. The sequenced material came from PBMCs. These receptor sequences come from an older man in good health and CMV-seronegative.

This sequence joins TRBV18 and TRBJ1-6, with a tentative D call TRBD1 (5 bases). In germline, CDR1 is KGHSH, CDR2 LQKENI. The CDR3 has 17 residues. V lost 0 bases to trimming and J lost 6 bases, with 15 bases between them. The CDR3 DNA reads as TGTGCCAGCTCACCACCGGAGGGGACTGGGGGTAATTCACCCCTCCACTTT. Its translation: CASSPPEGTGGNSPLHF.

This chain connects TRBV6-5 to TRBJ1-2; 9 nucleotides align to TRBD1. The CDR3 extends over 15 amino acids. Germline values: CDR1 MNHEY, CDR2 SVGAGI. Trimming cost V 8 bases and J 6 bases; bases outside gene matches: 13. The CDR3 region is CASGPGTGKIHGYTF. DNA of the CDR3: TGTGCCAGCGGGCCCGGGACAGGGAAAATCCATGGCTACACCTTC.

The CDR3 sequence is CASKGSGRNTGELFF. CDR3 sequence (DNA): TGTGCCAGCAAAGGTAGCGGGAGGAACACCGGGGAGCTGTTTTTT. J is TRBJ2-2 and V is TRBV6-1; 9 bases fit TRBD2. This CDR3 region has 15 residues. CDR1 and CDR2 (germline): MNHNS, SASEGT. V gave up 7 bases and J gave up 1 base; unmatched junction bases: 4.

This chain uses TRBV5-1 with TRBJ1-1; D is uncertain. CDR1 SGHRS and CDR2 YFSETQ come from the germline V gene. The CDR3 sequence is 14 residues long. Trimming stripped 4 bases from V and 6 bases from J, with 16 bases between. The CDR3 coding sequence is TGCGCCAGCAGCCCCGAGGGTTTCCCCTCTGAAGCTTTCTTT. Translating it yields CASSPEGFPSEAFF.

This sequence joins TRBV7-2 and TRBJ2-7; the D gene is possibly TRBD2 (6 bases). The CDR3 covers 14 residues. CDR1 and CDR2 (germline): SGHTA, FQGNSA. V lost 5 bases, J lost 4 bases, and 15 bases lay in between. CDR3 amino acids: CASSPGTLRYEQYF. The CDR3 coding sequence is TGTGCCAGCAGCCCTGGGACTCTCAGATACGAGCAGTACTTC.

A single count supports this clone. This chain connects TRBV19 to TRBJ1-1, with D hard to call. The germline V gene has CDR1 LNHDA and CDR2 SQIVND (reference sequence). The germline V and J ends were trimmed by 3 bases and 2 bases, with 7 bases remaining between them. The CDR3 is 13 residues long. The CDR3 DNA reads as TGTGCCAGTAGTATCCAGTATAACACTGAAGCTTTCTTT. The encoded protein is CASSIQYNTEAFF.

The rearrangement uses TRBV30 and TRBJ1-2, with 9 bases lining up with TRBD1. Germline CDR1 and CDR2: GTSNPN and SVGIG (reference sequence). This CDR3 has 15 residues. The V segment lost 4 bases and the J segment 8 bases; nucleotides outside the gene matches: 14. The DNA for the CDR3 is TGTGCCTGGAAGCCGACCGGGACAGGGACGAAGGGCTACACCTTC. This codes for CAWKPTGTGTKGYTF. Filled out from reference TRBV30 and TRBJ1-2, the complete variable domain reads SQTIHQWPATLVQPVGSPLSLECTVEGTSNPNLYWYRQAAGRGLQLLFYSVGIGQISSEVPQNLSASRPQDRQFILSSKKLLLSDSGFYLCAWKPTGTGTKGYTFGSGTRLTVV.

This clone was counted once. The chain has TRBV7-2 and TRBJ1-5, with 10 bases that match TRBD1. This CDR3 comprises 19 residues. From germline, CDR1 is SGHTA and CDR2 FQGNSA. Trimming removed 3 bases from V and 0 bases from J; junction bases left unmatched: 11. The CDR3 here is CASSLSPGQGLYSNQPQHF. The CDR3 DNA reads TGTGCCAGCAGCTTGAGCCCGGGACAGGGGTTGTATAGCAATCAGCCCCAGCATTTT.

The chain carries TRBV14 and TRBJ2-1; 7 bases align to TRBD2. The junction had 4 bases not matched to a gene; V was cut back by 8 bases and J by 6 bases. Germline assignment: CDR1 SGHDN and CDR2 FVKESK. The CDR3 is made up of 12 amino acids. The CDR3 DNA sequence: TGTGCCAGCGGGAGGGCCCGCAATGAGCAGTTCTTC. Its protein product is CASGRARNEQFF.

Comments on this clone: The germline gene is not matched at one end of the junction; a read error may be the cause. The V gene is TRBV7-2, the J gene TRBJ2-2, with TRBD2 matching over 8 bases. The CDR3 is 17 residues long. CDR1 is SGHTA and CDR2 is FQGNSA in the germline V gene. This CDR3 reads CASSLGLAGGITGDLFF. The CDR3, as DNA: TGTGCCAGCAGCCTTGGGCTAGCGGGTGGGATCACCGGGGATCTGTTTTTT.

The genes are TRBV19 and TRBJ2-3; 9 bases match TRBD2. CDR3 length: 15 residues. CDR1 LNHDA and CDR2 SQIVND come from the germline V gene (reference sequence). Unmatched junction bases numbered 8, after V lost 8 bases and J lost 2 bases. CDR3: CASSKLAGPTDTQYF. The CDR3 region has the DNA TGTGCCAGTTCAAAACTAGCGGGCCCCACAGATACGCAGTATTTT.

The V gene is TRBV6-1, the J gene TRBJ2-7, with D possibly TRBD2 on 6 matching bases. The CDR3 contains 15 residues. The V and J ends lost 2 bases and 1 base respectively, with 12 bases between them. The germline V gene encodes CDR1 MNHNS and CDR2 SASEGT. This CDR3 is CASSERPGTSYEQYF. CDR3 DNA: TGTGCCAGCAGTGAACGCCCGGGGACTTCCTACGAGCAGTACTTC.

Comment on this clone: This same CDR3 is encoded by further DNA sequences in the sample. The chain couples TRBV2 to TRBJ2-7, with 9 bases aligning to TRBD2. The germline gives CDR1 SNHLY, CDR2 FYNNEI. The CDR3 consists of 17 residues. The V gene end was trimmed by 6 bases and the J gene end by 1 base; junction bases not matched to a gene: 13. The CDR3 sequence is CASSPGSGSGFSYEQYF. The CDR3 nucleotides read TGTGCCAGCAGCCCAGGTAGCGGGAGCGGTTTTTCCTACGAGCAGTACTTC.

The chain carries TRBV2 and TRBJ1-4; D unclear. Germline V gene lookup returns CDR1 SNHLY and CDR2 FYNNEI. V was cut by 6 bases and J by 13 bases, with 12 bases left in between. The CDR3 loop spans 11 amino acids. The CDR3 sequence is CASSRYDLLFF. CDR3 bases: TGTGCCAGCAGCCGATACGACTTACTGTTTTTT. Together with reference TRBV2 and TRBJ1-4, the CDR3 gives the full variable domain: EPEVTQTPSHQVTQMGQEVILRCVPISNHLYFYWYRQILGQKVEFLVSFYNNEISEKSEIFDDQFSVERPDGSNFTLKIRSTKLEDSAMYFCASSRYDLLFFGSGTQLSVL.

At least ten counts were recorded for this clone. This chain links TRBV11-2 with TRBJ1-1; D remains unclear. V was trimmed by 5 bases and J by 1 base, leaving 5 bases between them. The germline V gene encodes CDR1 SGHAT and CDR2 FQNNGV. This CDR3 spans 12 amino acids. The CDR3 reads CASSKPNTEAFF. The DNA of the CDR3 is TGTGCCAGCAGCAAGCCGAACACTGAAGCTTTCTTT.

The chain recombines TRBV4-3 with TRBJ1-2; TRBD1 aligns across 9 bases. The CDR3 has 15 amino acids. V shed 0 bases and J 8 bases; nucleotides not matched to a gene: 7. Germline V lookup: CDR1 LGHNA, CDR2 YSLEER. This CDR3 is CASSQDIDRGGGYTF. The CDR3, as DNA: TGCGCCAGCAGCCAAGATATAGACAGGGGGGGAGGCTACACCTTC.

V and J are TRBV19 and TRBJ2-2; 8 nucleotides match TRBD1. V gave up 2 bases and J gave up 1 base; unmatched junction bases: 6. The germline V gene encodes CDR1 LNHDA and CDR2 SQIVND (reference sequence). The CDR3 extends over 17 amino acids. The CDR3 loop is CASSIRVGTGNTGELFF. CDR3 DNA sequence: TGTGCCAGTAGTATAAGGGTCGGGACAGGGAACACCGGGGAGCTGTTTTTT.

This clone was seen a single time. The chain has TRBV6-5 and TRBJ2-5; the match to TRBD2 covers 10 bases. The CDR3 runs to 16 residues. The germline CDR1 and CDR2 sequences are MNHEY and SVGAGI. J gave up 2 bases and V 2 bases, and 5 bases lay outside the gene matches. The CDR3 sequence: CASSYSGGARQETQYF. The CDR3 nucleotides read TGTGCCAGCAGTTACAGCGGGGGGGCTAGACAAGAGACCCAGTACTTC.

This sequence joins TRBV19 and TRBJ2-1; unclear D gene. V dropped 3 bases and J dropped 8 bases, with 14 bases sitting between them. The CDR3 loop spans 14 amino acids. Germline assignment: CDR1 LNHDA and CDR2 SQIVND (reference sequence). The CDR3 region is CASSIQTPRDEQFF. CDR3 bases: TGTGCCAGTAGTATTCAGACTCCCAGAGATGAGCAGTTCTTC.

This chain uses TRBV11-2 with TRBJ2-5; D is possibly TRBD2 (6 bases). The V gene lost 5 bases and the J gene lost 0 bases, with 7 bases spanning the gap. The CDR3 contains 13 residues. Germline CDR1 and CDR2: SGHAT and FQNNGV. For the CDR3, the DNA is TGTGCCAGCAGCCGGGACTACCAAGAGACCCAGTACTTC. Amino acid sequence: CASSRDYQETQYF. Looking up the rest from reference TRBV11-2 and TRBJ2-5 gives the full variable domain: EAGVAQSPRYKIIEKRQSVAFWCNPISGHATLYWYQQILGQGPKLLIQFQNNGVVDDSQLPKDRFSAERLKGVDSTLKIQPAKLEDSAVYLCASSRDYQETQYFGPGTRLLVL.

V and J are TRBV6-1 and TRBJ1-2; a weak D match, TRBD1 (5 bases). Germline CDR1 is MNHNS and CDR2 is SASEGT. The V gene lost 4 bases and the J gene lost 8 bases, with 17 bases spanning the gap. This CDR3 spans 14 amino acids. The CDR3 region is CASSGQSLVLGYTF. CDR3 nucleotide sequence: TGTGCCAGCAGTGGACAGAGCCTAGTCTTGGGCTACACCTTC.

This clone was counted between two and nine times. The chain combines TRBV2 with TRBJ1-1, with TRBD1 matching 7 bases. Unmatched junction bases numbered 4, after V lost 8 bases and J lost 1 base. This CDR3 comprises 13 residues. Germline CDR1 is SNHLY and CDR2 is FYNNEI. DNA of the CDR3: TGTGCCAGCGGACAGGAATCGAACACTGAAGCTTTCTTT. This gives the protein CASGQESNTEAFF.